The 18 T cell receptor beta chains listed next were all sequenced from one sample in a study of naive and memory T cell subsets. Both TRBC1 and TRBC2 were covered by a beta constant-region primer of two equimolar oligonucleotides. TCRdb analysed the UMI-ligation and nested PCR reads with MiXCR anew, one entry per CDR3 protein. The sample records tens of thousands of distinct CDR3 sequences, around 12% being singletons. The sequenced sample consisted of central memory CD4+ T cells from blood. These receptors all stem from a human donor in good health.

The J gene is TRBJ1-2, the V gene TRBV5-6; a possible D gene is TRBD1 (5 bases). The CDR3 consists of 16 residues. Per germline, CDR1 SGHDT and CDR2 YYEEEE. V lost 4 bases and J lost 8, with 24 bases in between. In DNA form, the CDR3 reads TGTGCCAGCAGCCAGACGTCCGACAGCCCTATCGACGGCTACACCTTC. As protein: CASSQTSDSPIDGYTF.

This chain uses TRBV29-1 with TRBJ2-1; D remains ambiguous. Germline V gene data show CDR1 as SQVTM and CDR2 as ANQGSEA. CDR3 length equals 15 residues. V lost 8 bases, J lost 4 bases, and 21 bases lay in between. The CDR3 reads CSPSRVGEPYNEQFF. For the CDR3, the DNA is TGCAGCCCCAGCCGGGTGGGCGAACCATACAATGAGCAGTTCTTC.

This clonotype was seen a handful of times. The chain recombines TRBV12-5 with TRBJ2-7, with D tentatively TRBD1 (6 bases). V lost 5 bases and J lost 0, with 14 bases in between. The V gene's germline CDR1 is LGHNT and CDR2 FRNRAP. The CDR3 totals 15 residues. DNA of the CDR3: TGTGCTAGTGGTACGGGACAAGGGGGCTCCTACGAGCAGTACTTC. It specifies CASGTGQGGSYEQYF.

This chain joins TRBV18 and TRBJ1-5, with TRBD1 matching over 7 bases. Trimming removed 4 bases from V and 2 bases from J; junction bases left unmatched: 11. This CDR3 comprises 17 residues. CDR1 KGHSH and CDR2 LQKENI come from the germline V gene. The CDR3 reads CASSLLTGMGGNQPQHF. CDR3 coding DNA: TGTGCCAGCTCACTCCTGACAGGGATGGGTGGCAATCAGCCCCAGCATTTT.

This clonotype appeared many times. The chain links TRBV3-1 to TRBJ2-7, with D perhaps matching TRBD2 (7 bases). This CDR3 has 15 amino acids. Trimming pared 3 bases from V and 5 bases from J, leaving 17 bases between. CDR1 and CDR2 from the germline V gene are LGHDT and YNNKEL (reference sequence). The CDR3 reads CASSQRGGGGDEQYF. In DNA form, the CDR3 reads TGTGCCAGCAGCCAGAGGGGGGGAGGGGGTGACGAGCAGTACTTC.

This clonotype was counted only a few times. The chain couples TRBV5-1 to TRBJ2-6; 11 bases agree with TRBD1. The J segment lost 0 bases and the V segment lost 4 bases, leaving 3 bases of the junction unmatched. CDR3 length: 17 amino acids. Germline CDR1 SGHRS, CDR2 YFSETQ. This CDR3 is CASSPGTGGSGANVLTF. CDR3 in DNA: TGCGCCAGCAGCCCGGGGACAGGGGGCTCTGGGGCCAACGTCCTGACTTTC.

This chain connects TRBV18 to TRBJ2-1, with D uncertain. The CDR3 runs 12 residues. CDR1 and CDR2 from the germline V gene are KGHSH and LQKENI. The V and J ends lost 3 bases and 5 bases respectively, with 5 bases between them. CDR3 region: CASSPGDNEQFF. The CDR3 coding sequence is TGTGCCAGCTCACCTGGTGACAATGAGCAGTTCTTC.

This clonotype was recorded many times. This chain connects TRBV7-6 to TRBJ2-1; D is possibly TRBD2 (5 bases). CDR3 size: 16 residues. V was clipped by 8 bases and J by 0 bases, with 17 bases between them. CDR1 and CDR2 (germline): SGHVS, FNYEAQ. The CDR3 nucleotides read TGTGCCAGCGGATCGGCAGCGGCCTCCTCCTACAATGAGCAGTTCTTC. Protein product: CASGSAAASSYNEQFF.

Ten or more counts support this clonotype. In nucleotides, the CDR3 is TGTGCCAGCAGTTCCGAAATCGCAGATACGCAGTATTTT. This gives the protein CASSSEIADTQYF. The gene calls are TRBV7-2 and TRBJ2-3; D gene ambiguous. Trimming pared 6 bases from V and 4 bases from J, leaving 11 bases between. The germline V gene has CDR1 SGHTA and CDR2 FQGNSA. The CDR3 extends over 13 amino acids.

This clonotype was seen a handful of times. The rearrangement links TRBV27 to TRBJ2-1; a weak D match, TRBD2 (5 bases). The CDR3 contains 18 residues. Germline CDR1 MNHEY, CDR2 SMNVEV (reference sequence). The ends were cut back, 3 bases at V and 6 bases at J, with 24 bases in the middle. The CDR3: CASSLAGVTTTLFNEQFF. CDR3 bases: TGTGCCAGCAGTTTGGCAGGAGTAACGACTACCCTCTTCAATGAGCAGTTCTTC.

This clonotype occurred a few times. This sequence joins TRBV12-5 and TRBJ2-1; D is possibly TRBD1 (6 bases). Per germline, CDR1 LGHNT and CDR2 FRNRAP. This CDR3 is 15 amino acids long. Trimming removed 1 base at V and 6 bases at J, with 13 bases between. CDR3 nucleotides: TGTGCTAGTGGTTTGGGGGCCAGGGGTAGCAATGAGCAGTTCTTC. Amino acids: CASGLGARGSNEQFF.

The chain couples TRBV7-2 to TRBJ2-1; D tentatively reads TRBD1 or TRBD2 (5 bases each). V shed 0 bases and J shed 6 bases, with 6 bases lying between them. The V gene's germline CDR1 is SGHTA and CDR2 FQGNSA. This CDR3 spans 13 amino acids. The CDR3 here is CASSLARGNEQFF. The DNA for the CDR3 is TGTGCCAGCAGCTTAGCGAGGGGCAATGAGCAGTTCTTC.

V gene TRBV23-1 combines with J gene TRBJ2-1; 14 bases match TRBD2. TRBV23-1 is reported as an ORF; its role is uncertain. This CDR3 spans 17 amino acids. The V and J ends lost 0 bases and 7 bases, in that order; junction bases with no gene match: 5. The CDR3 is CASSQSGTSGSTNEQFF. The CDR3 nucleotides are TGCGCCAGCAGTCAATCGGGGACTAGCGGGAGTACGAATGAGCAGTTCTTC.

This clonotype occurred many times. The rearrangement links TRBV12-3 or TRBV12-4 to TRBJ1-5; a weak D match, TRBD1 (6 bases). The CDR3 has 16 amino acids. V was pared by 2 bases and J by 2 bases, with 13 bases between. CDR3 residues: CASSLRGAGGNQPQHF. In nucleotides, the CDR3 is TGTGCCAGCAGTTTACGGGGGGCAGGCGGCAATCAGCCCCAGCATTTT.

V gene TRBV18 combines with J gene TRBJ1-1, with TRBD1 as a possible D gene (5 bases). The CDR3 covers 15 residues. Germline V CDR1 and CDR2: KGHSH, LQKENI. Trimming removed 0 bases from V and 5 bases from J, with 13 bases in between. DNA for the CDR3: TGTGCCAGCTCACCACCTTCCCCGCGGGGGACTGAAGCTTTCTTT. This translates into CASSPPSPRGTEAFF.

This clonotype was seen repeatedly, ten times or more. The chain combines TRBV14 with TRBJ1-2, with 7 bases lining up with TRBD1. Trimming at V came to 0 bases and at J to 8 bases, leaving 6 bases not matched to a gene. The CDR3 totals 14 residues. Per germline, CDR1 SGHDN and CDR2 FVKESK. The CDR3 DNA follows: TGTGCCAGCAGCCAAGAAGACAGGGTTGGAGGCTACACCTTC. The encoded protein is CASSQEDRVGGYTF.

The genes are TRBV4-1 and TRBJ1-6, with a weak D call TRBD1 (6 bases). Germline assignment: CDR1 MGHRA and CDR2 YSYEKL. This CDR3 region has 16 residues. V dropped 4 bases and J dropped 7 bases, with 17 bases sitting between them. As DNA, the CDR3 is TGCGCCAGCAGCCCTAGGCGGACAGTAACAAATTCACCCCTCCACTTT. Amino acid sequence: CASSPRRTVTNSPLHF.

The CDR3 spells CASSPGRDTNYGYTF. CDR3 nucleotide sequence: TGTGCCAGCAGCCCTGGGAGGGATACTAACTATGGCTACACCTTC. The chain joins TRBV3-1 to TRBJ1-2; D unclear. V was pared by 4 bases and J by 0 bases, with 12 bases between. This CDR3 spans 15 amino acids. The germline gives CDR1 LGHDT, CDR2 YNNKEL (reference sequence).